A single TCR beta chain is shown here with its context. Its matching antigen is unknown. The source of the sample is a study of STAT5B mutations in CD4+ large granular lymphocyte leukemia. TCRdb keeps only in-frame clones here, not all; method: immunoSEQ multiplex PCR. The data contain around 30,000 clones, roughly 74% of them singletons. General study results and limits: CD4-sorted patient repertoires seemed more clonal than healthy CD4+ repertoires.

This TCR was recovered from a human donor in good health. Sequencing was performed on CD4+ T cells from blood buffy coats.

Here the CDR3 reads CAISEAGRNEQFF. For the CDR3, the DNA is TGTGCCATCAGTGAGGCAGGGAGGAATGAGCAGTTCTTC. The chain employs TRBV10-3 and TRBJ2-1; D possibly corresponds to TRBD2 (6 bases). Germline V lookup: CDR1 ENHRY, CDR2 SYGVKD. This CDR3 spans 13 amino acids. Trimming cost V 2 bases and J 7 bases, with 9 bases left between them.